The 24 T cell receptor beta chains below come from one sample, sequenced in a study of blood T cells in healthy people across ages. Combining a sample-barcoded 5' primer with a J-beta primer mix, a second PCR ran for roughly 6 to 12 cycles. MiXCR, applied by TCRdb to the 5' RACE reads, yields one record per CDR3 protein. The table records 750,000 or so distinct CDR3 sequences, 20% to 25% of them present only once. The sample also formed part of further work on T cells of mothers and their children.

The sequenced material came from blood. These receptors all stem from a boy younger than 18 in good health.

This clonotype was counted a few times. Here the CDR3 reads CASRLAGAKYEFF. The CDR3 DNA reads TGTGCCAGCAGGTTAGCGGGGGCGAAGTATGAGTTCTTC. V is TRBV6-6 and J is TRBJ2-1, with 9 bases that match TRBD2. Trimming took 6 bases from V and 14 from J; bases not matched to a gene: 11. From germline, CDR1 is MNHNY and CDR2 SVGAGI (reference sequence). This CDR3 has 13 residues.

This clonotype was detected a few times. In DNA, the CDR3 is TGTGCCAGCAGCGGGGACAGTTCTAACTATGGCTACACCTTC. Translation: CASSGDSSNYGYTF. The genes are TRBV9 and TRBJ1-2; 7 positions agree with TRBD1. There are 14 residues in the CDR3. CDR1 and CDR2 from the germline V gene are SGDLS and YYNGEE. The V gene end was trimmed by 3 bases and the J gene end by 0 bases; junction bases not matched to a gene: 2.

Concerning this clonotype itself: Its ends do not fully match the called genes, so a read error is possible. V gene TRBV13 combines with J gene TRBJ2-5; TRBD2 matches at 10 bases. This CDR3 is built from 15 residues. From germline, CDR1 is PRHDT and CDR2 FYEKMQ (reference sequence). The CDR3 spells CASSRPSGSDNEQLF. In nucleotides, the CDR3 is TGTGCCAGCAGTCGGCCTAGCGGGAGCGACAATGAGCAGCTCTTC.

The rearrangement uses TRBV5-5 and TRBJ2-1; 8 bases agree with TRBD1. The J call may be incorrect, as the DNA end agrees better with TRBJ2-7. The CDR3 is made up of 17 amino acids. The germline gives CDR1 SGHKS, CDR2 YYEKEE (reference sequence). The CDR3: CASSLASGTGLYYEQYF. Here the CDR3 DNA reads TGTGCCAGCAGCTTGGCCTCAGGGACAGGACTCTACTACGAGCAGTACTTC.

The chain carries TRBV7-2 and TRBJ2-7, with 12 nucleotides matching TRBD1. This CDR3 is built from 15 residues. CDR1 is SGHTA and CDR2 is FQGNSA in the germline V gene. J gave up 4 bases and V 2 bases, and 3 bases lay outside the gene matches. The CDR3 region is CASSLWDRGLYEQYF. The CDR3 nucleotides read TGTGCCAGCAGCTTATGGGACAGGGGGCTTTACGAGCAGTACTTC.

V and J are TRBV6-2 or TRBV6-3 and TRBJ2-1, with 7 bases identical to TRBD2. CDR1 is MNHEY, CDR2 SVGEGT, per germline. V lost 5 bases and J lost 5; bases outside the gene matches: 9. The length of the CDR3 is 15 residues. The CDR3 coding sequence is TGTGCCAGCAGTAAGCTAGCGGAAACCAACAATGAGCAGTTCTTC. This gives the protein CASSKLAETNNEQFF.

This chain links TRBV6-6 with TRBJ2-6; 9 bases align to TRBD1. Germline trimming cut 6 bases from V and 6 bases from J; bases unmatched to any gene: 12. The germline V gene has CDR1 MNHNY and CDR2 SVGAGI (reference sequence). The CDR3 contains 17 residues. This chain's CDR3 is CASRADRGLQEANVLTF. In DNA, the CDR3 is TGTGCCAGCAGGGCGGACAGGGGTCTTCAGGAGGCCAACGTCCTGACTTTC.

The chain is built from TRBV5-4 and TRBJ2-1, with 11 positions matching TRBD1. The CDR3 extends over 16 amino acids. The J segment lost 1 base and the V segment lost 4 bases, leaving 4 bases of the junction unmatched. The germline V gene has CDR1 SGHNT and CDR2 YYREEE (reference sequence). CDR3 region: CASSRGTGGSYNEQFF. CDR3 bases: TGTGCCAGCAGCCGGGGGACAGGGGGTTCCTACAATGAGCAGTTCTTC.

J is TRBJ2-5 and V is TRBV7-2, with TRBD1 matching over 9 bases. The J call may be in error: the DNA end matches TRBJ2-7 better. Per the germline V gene, CDR1 is SGHTA and CDR2 is FQGNSA. The CDR3 contains 15 residues. This CDR3 is CASSPRTGEIGEQYF. CDR3 nucleotide sequence: TGTGCCAGCAGCCCCCGGACAGGGGAGATCGGCGAGCAGTACTTC.

The V call is TRBV11-2, the J call TRBJ2-2; D is unclear. Germline lookup yields CDR1 SGHAT and CDR2 FQNNGV. The CDR3 extends over 13 amino acids. Deletions cut 1 base from V and 5 bases from J, with 5 bases between. CDR3 protein: CASSLVWTGELFF. As DNA, the CDR3 is TGTGCCAGCAGCTTAGTGTGGACCGGGGAGCTGTTTTTT. The variable domain in full, completed from reference TRBV11-2 and TRBJ2-2, reads EAGVAQSPRYKIIEKRQSVAFWCNPISGHATLYWYQQILGQGPKLLIQFQNNGVVDDSQLPKDRFSAERLKGVDSTLKIQPAKLEDSAVYLCASSLVWTGELFFGEGSRLTVL.

The rearrangement links TRBV29-1 to TRBJ2-1; either TRBD1 or TRBD2 may supply D (5 bases each). The CDR3 loop spans 15 amino acids. Germline-derived CDR1 and CDR2 are SQVTM and ANQGSEA. Between the trimmed V and J ends, which lost 5 bases and 3 bases, there was a span of 17 bases. As DNA, the CDR3 is TGCAGCGTTCGTGACGGGGACCCTTACTACAATGAGCAGTTCTTC. This translates into CSVRDGDPYYNEQFF.

The sample holds a few counts of this clonotype. This chain joins TRBV9 and TRBJ2-7; 8 bases are shared with TRBD1. Trimming took 4 bases from V and 2 from J; bases not matched to a gene: 8. The CDR3 contains 15 residues. Germline CDR1 reads SGDLS; CDR2 reads YYNGEE. CDR3 region: CASSLGMTGAYEQYF. The CDR3, as DNA: TGTGCCAGCAGCCTAGGGATGACAGGGGCCTACGAGCAGTACTTC.

The rearrangement links TRBV7-9 to TRBJ1-1, with D possibly TRBD1 on 5 matching bases. The CDR3 contains 14 residues. Germline CDR1 and CDR2: SEHNR and FQNEAQ (reference sequence). The germline V and J ends were trimmed by 1 base and 4 bases, with 10 bases remaining between them. As DNA, the CDR3 is TGTGCCAGCAGCTTAGTAGAGGGGTTCACTGAAGCTTTCTTT. It specifies CASSLVEGFTEAFF.

The chain employs TRBV5-1 and TRBJ1-1; 8 nucleotides agree with TRBD1. With V trimmed by 8 bases and J by 0 bases, 6 bases remained unmatched. Germline V gene lookup returns CDR1 SGHRS and CDR2 YFSETQ. The CDR3 covers 14 residues. This chain's CDR3 is CASAQGVMNTEAFF. The CDR3 DNA reads TGCGCCAGTGCACAGGGGGTAATGAACACTGAAGCTTTCTTT.

Worth noting for this clonotype: This may be a read error, as it is one base from a much larger clone. The rearrangement uses TRBV3-1 and TRBJ2-1; TRBD1 or TRBD2 may be the D gene (6 bases each). This CDR3 has 13 residues. Between the trimmed V and J ends, which lost 7 bases and 12 bases, there was a span of 19 bases. The germline V gene encodes CDR1 LGHDT and CDR2 YNNKEL (reference sequence). This chain's CDR3 is CASTTGARDGQFF. As DNA, the CDR3 is TGTGCCAGCACCACGGGGGCTCGGGATGGGCAGTTCTTC.

The genes are TRBV6-2 or TRBV6-3 and TRBJ2-3; D not resolved. V was shortened by 2 bases and J by 6 bases, with 12 bases between the two germline ends. Per germline, CDR1 MNHEY and CDR2 SVGEGT. The CDR3 runs to 14 residues. Here the CDR3 reads CASSYARLGDTQYF. DNA for the CDR3: TGTGCCAGCAGTTACGCCAGGCTGGGGGATACGCAGTATTTT.

The V and J genes are TRBV9 and TRBJ2-7; 14 nucleotides line up with TRBD2. The germline CDR1 and CDR2 sequences are SGDLS and YYNGEE. The CDR3 totals 15 residues. Trimming cost V 2 bases and J 7 bases; bases outside gene matches: 5. As DNA, the CDR3 is TGTGCCAGCAGCGTCGGGACTAGCGGGAGTGAGGAGCAGTACTTC. This codes for CASSVGTSGSEEQYF.

J is TRBJ2-7 and V is TRBV20-1; TRBD2 is a possible D gene (5 bases). The CDR3 is 14 residues long. Germline CDR1 is DFQATT and CDR2 is SNEGSKA (reference sequence). Trimming took off 3 bases at V and 0 bases at J, with 12 bases between the two ends. The CDR3 loop is CSASGGPNSYEQYF. The CDR3 coding sequence is TGCAGTGCTAGTGGCGGGCCAAACTCCTACGAGCAGTACTTC.

The chain is built from TRBV10-3 and TRBJ2-5; TRBD1 matches at 7 bases. Losses at the gene ends were 6 bases for V and 5 bases for J; bases not matched to a gene: 6. Germline assignment: CDR1 ENHRY and CDR2 SYGVKD. The CDR3 is 13 residues long. CDR3 region: CAIRETGFETQYF. For the CDR3, the DNA is TGTGCCATCAGAGAGACAGGGTTTGAGACCCAGTACTTC.

V gene TRBV12-5 combines with J gene TRBJ2-1, with TRBD1 identical over 7 bases. The CDR3 sequence is 16 residues long. The germline gives CDR1 LGHNT, CDR2 FRNRAP. J lost 4 bases, V lost 5 bases, and 11 bases had no gene match. CDR3 in DNA: TGTGCTAGTGGTCCGGGAACGGGACAGTTATACAATGAGCAGTTCTTC. Residues: CASGPGTGQLYNEQFF.

This clonotype was detected only a few times. The chain joins TRBV20-1 to TRBJ2-7, with D possibly being TRBD1 or TRBD2 (5 bases each). The CDR3 is 15 amino acids. CDR1 and CDR2 (germline): DFQATT, SNEGSKA (reference sequence). V was shortened by 6 bases and J by 0 bases, with 18 bases between the two germline ends. CDR3 protein: CSAAARGISSYEQYF. As DNA, the CDR3 is TGCAGTGCGGCAGCGAGGGGCATTAGCTCCTACGAGCAGTACTTC.

V usage is TRBV14 and J usage is TRBJ2-1, with 8 bases identical to TRBD2. This CDR3 spans 16 amino acids. In germline, CDR1 is SGHDN, CDR2 FVKESK. Trimming cost V 0 bases and J 4 bases; bases outside gene matches: 5. CDR3 DNA: TGTGCCAGCAGCCAAGAGGAGACTAGCGTGTACAATGAGCAGTTCTTC. Amino acids: CASSQEETSVYNEQFF.

This clonotype was seen a handful of times. The chain joins TRBV28 to TRBJ1-3; 8 nucleotides agree with TRBD1. V was pared by 5 bases and J by 3 bases, with 6 bases of the junction left unmatched. Germline values: CDR1 MDHEN, CDR2 SYDVKM. There are 15 residues in the CDR3. DNA for the CDR3: TGTGCCAGCAGTCCAGGGGGCGGATTTGGAAACACCATATATTTT. Protein: CASSPGGGFGNTIYF. Filled out from reference TRBV28 and TRBJ1-3, the complete variable domain reads DVKVTQSSRYLVKRTGEKVFLECVQDMDHENMFWYRQDPGLGLRLIYFSYDVKMKEKGDIPEGYSVSREKKERFSLILESASTNQTSMYLCASSPGGGFGNTIYFGEGSWLTVV.

This clonotype was observed once. This sequence joins TRBV7-3 and TRBJ2-2, with D unclear. CDR1 and CDR2 from the germline V gene are SGHTA and FQGTGA. The V end was cut by 2 bases, the J end by 1 base, with 11 bases between. This CDR3 has 16 residues. The CDR3 loop reads CASSLGRSVNTGELFF. CDR3 in DNA: TGTGCCAGCAGCTTAGGAAGGTCGGTGAACACCGGGGAGCTGTTTTTT.